The present T cell receptor (beta chain) was sequenced within a study of blood T cell repertoires in COVID-19. The protocol was immunoSEQ multiplex PCR, while the TCRdb copy is restricted to in-frame clones and leaves out a portion. This table holds fewer than 400,000 clones, roughly 86% found once. The CDR3 loop spans 13 amino acids. Looked up from germline, CDR1 is GTSNPN and CDR2 is SVGIG (reference sequence). V lost 1 base to trimming and J lost 4 bases, with 9 bases between them. The V call is TRBV30, the J call TRBJ2-3; D may be TRBD2 (5 bases). This sequence was found in a woman in her 30s with COVID-19, enrolled during active disease. The specimen sequenced was peripheral blood. In nucleotides, the CDR3 is TGTGCCTGGAGTGGAAGGCGGGCAGATACGCAGTATTTT. Amino acid sequence: CAWSGRRADTQYF.